The clone carrying this TCR beta chain appeared many times. The antigen remains undetermined. This record belongs to a study of molecular identifiers for immune sequencing clone quantification. Study context: In the replicates, RNA derived from around 20,000 or 99,000 naive CD8 cells was divided into five parts, and four were sequenced. Study-level results: In naive cells, under 1% of molecules belonged to clones above 20 RNA copies, against over 97% in effector cells.

CDR1 MNHEY and CDR2 SVGAGI come from the germline V gene. The CDR3 spans 13 residues. Trimming shortened V by 0 bases and J by 6 bases, and 5 bases separated the two germline ends. TCRdb analysed the PCR reads with MiXCR anew, one entry per CDR3 protein. Among tens of thousands of distinct CDR3 sequences, around 17% were seen once, and the ten largest hold approximately 1.6%. Every naive CD8 library was made from between about 18,000 and 1,100,000 sorted cells with 10%, 30% or 50% RNA. CD8+CD4-CCR7+CD45RA+ cells were sorted as naive CD8 T cells. The sequenced sample consisted of naive CD8+ T cells from blood, with Jurkat cell RNA spiked in. Subset given: FACS-sorted CD8+CD4-CCR7+CD45RA+ naive T cells. The source is a human donor in good health. Some libraries in this study had Jurkat cell RNA spiked in. The chain combines TRBV6-5 with TRBJ2-2, with no clear D. CDR3 bases: TGTGCCAGCAGTTACTCGATTCCCGGGGAGCTGTTTTTT. Protein product: CASSYSIPGELFF.